These T cell receptor beta chains were read from a single sample in a study of cytomegalovirus exposure and HLA in healthy donors. Produced via immunoSEQ multiplex PCR; TCRdb's table is partial and in-frame only. The repertoire has 150,000 to 180,000 clones, about 86% of them found once; the top ten carry about 1.9%. The sequencing input was PBMCs. These receptor sequences come from a human donor in good health. CDR3s leave out the opening cysteine and the closing phenylalanine or tryptophan. Each record gives: V gene, CDR3 protein.

V gene: TRBV20-1; CDR3 protein: SASLETQY
V gene: TRBV6-5; CDR3 protein: ASSYDSAGGNTIY
V gene: TRBV7-2; CDR3 protein: ASSFFTGMYPDTQY
V gene: TRBV11-3; CDR3 protein: ASSSHRDLTNTGELF
V gene: TRBV13; CDR3 protein: ASSRGPVSEQY
V gene: TRBV7-9; CDR3 protein: ASSLLSAGVSGANVLT
V gene: TRBV30; CDR3 protein: AWSLTGGQQF
V gene: TRBV28; CDR3 protein: ASSSGLAGFTDTQY
V gene: TRBV19; CDR3 protein: ASSQPRGYGYT
V gene: TRBV28; CDR3 protein: ASSFLGTLGYEQY
V gene: TRBV6-4; CDR3 protein: ASSGPNGDDRNEKLF
V gene: TRBV2; CDR3 protein: ASNREGQETQY
V gene: TRBV11-2; CDR3 protein: ASSPGPGFNEQF
V gene: TRBV10-3; CDR3 protein: AISGQTGALRLNYGYT
V gene: TRBV18; CDR3 protein: ASSRLAGGPDEQF
V gene: TRBV19; CDR3 protein: ASSIDRRFPGELF
V gene: TRBV27; CDR3 protein: ASSLETSGATNEQF
V gene: TRBV6-5; CDR3 protein: ASRRQGGTEAF
V gene: TRBV28; CDR3 protein: ASSRRGGRDTQY
V gene: TRBV5-4; CDR3 protein: ASSPGQSSTDTQY
V gene: TRBV9; CDR3 protein: ASSVLGSYGYT
V gene: TRBV2; CDR3 protein: ASSEGLRPTRGDTQY
V gene: TRBV7-9; CDR3 protein: ASSLATGVRGIWQY
V gene: TRBV2; CDR3 protein: ASSKQLAVGGETQY
V gene: TRBV9; CDR3 protein: ASSSSDRGDVYEQY
V gene: TRBV7-8; CDR3 protein: ASSLSNRANYGYT
V gene: TRBV6-6; CDR3 protein: ASTGNFNEQF
V gene: TRBV7-2; CDR3 protein: ASSSYSTDTQY
V gene: TRBV6-4; CDR3 protein: ASSETGGSYNEQF
V gene: TRBV25-1; CDR3 protein: ASSSSGTSPKEQF
V gene: TRBV5-8; CDR3 protein: ASSWGSLRVLVT
V gene: TRBV4-1; CDR3 protein: ASSLLGLADYNEQF
V gene: TRBV30; CDR3 protein: AWTGADYGYT
V gene: TRBV4-1; CDR3 protein: ASSQPAGSSYNEQF
V gene: TRBV7-3; CDR3 protein: ASSLHLNTEAF
V gene: TRBV29-1; CDR3 protein: SVGPPTSGITGELF
V gene: TRBV27; CDR3 protein: ASSLSGPRVSGANVLT
V gene: TRBV5-1; CDR3 protein: ASSFWQGTTNEKLF
V gene: TRBV2; CDR3 protein: ASSEEDYSGNTIY
V gene: TRBV5-6; CDR3 protein: ASSATGGRETQY
V gene: TRBV15; CDR3 protein: ATSRGTGSGNTIY
V gene: TRBV7-2; CDR3 protein: ASSRNYVTSYEQY
V gene: TRBV7-2; CDR3 protein: ASSLVTGSHNEQF
V gene: TRBV30; CDR3 protein: AWSVLNFLSAEPGNTIY
V gene: TRBV9; CDR3 protein: ASSANRGTLAGANVLT
V gene: TRBV7-9; CDR3 protein: ASSRRGTGELF
V gene: TRBV7-8; CDR3 protein: ASSPGTGAGNTIY
V gene: TRBV2; CDR3 protein: ASSRMVGLTNEKLF
V gene: TRBV5-1; CDR3 protein: ASSLGMSGQGLTEAF
V gene: TRBV15; CDR3 protein: ATSRDIGRSQETQY
V gene: TRBV11-2; CDR3 protein: ASSLVGFTDNYGYT